This T cell receptor (beta chain) was obtained from a study of identical twins. Each CDR3 protein is one row after TCRdb ran MiXCR on the 5' RACE reads. The table includes around 240,000 distinct CDR3 sequences, about 7.3% detected once. This clonotype has a count of ten or more. The CDR3 sequence is 14 residues long. V shed 2 bases and J 12 bases; nucleotides not matched to a gene: 8. Germline loops: CDR1 LGHDT, CDR2 YNNKEL (reference sequence). The data were also submitted as part of a second study, on yellow fever vaccine responses in identical twins.

V gene TRBV3-1 combines with J gene TRBJ2-1, with 9 bases identical to TRBD2. The sequencing input was memory (CD45RO+) T cells sorted from blood. This clonotype originated in a woman aged 18-29 years in good health. Here the CDR3 reads CASSQTFSGRMQFF. The DNA of the CDR3 is TGTGCCAGCAGCCAAACTTTCAGCGGGAGGATGCAGTTCTTC.